This TCR beta chain was identified in a study of molecular identifiers for immune sequencing clone quantification. MiXCR, applied by TCRdb to the PCR reads, yields one record per CDR3 protein. The data contain approximately 670,000 distinct CDR3 sequences, roughly 21% of them singletons. The CDR3 loop spans 14 amino acids. Germline CDR1 and CDR2: MNHEY and SVGAGI. The V segment lost 4 bases and the J segment 6 bases; nucleotides outside the gene matches: 8. The table lists this clonotype with many counts. The sequenced material came from naive CD8+ T cells from blood, with Jurkat cell RNA spiked in. This sample's subset: FACS-sorted CD8+CD4-CCR7+CD45RA+ naive T cells. V is TRBV6-5 and J is TRBJ1-2; TRBD1 matches 7 bases. The sequence derives from a human donor in good health. Some libraries in this study had Jurkat cell RNA spiked in. The CDR3 region is CASSSPDREDGYTF. As DNA, the CDR3 is TGTGCCAGCAGTTCCCCCGACAGGGAAGATGGCTACACCTTC.